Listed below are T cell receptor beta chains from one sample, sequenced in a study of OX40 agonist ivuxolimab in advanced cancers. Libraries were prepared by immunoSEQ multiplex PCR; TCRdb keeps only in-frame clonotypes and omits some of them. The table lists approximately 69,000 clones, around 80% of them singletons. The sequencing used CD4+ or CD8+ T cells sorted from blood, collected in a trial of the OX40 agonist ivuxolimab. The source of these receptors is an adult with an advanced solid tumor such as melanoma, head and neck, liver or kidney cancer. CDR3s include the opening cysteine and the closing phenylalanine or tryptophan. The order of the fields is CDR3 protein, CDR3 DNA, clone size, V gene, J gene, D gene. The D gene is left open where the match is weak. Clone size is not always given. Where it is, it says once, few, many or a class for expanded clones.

CDR3 protein: CASSQGDGYEQYF
CDR3 DNA: TGTGCCAGCAGCCAAGGGGACGGCTACGAGCAGTACTTC
clone size: .
V gene: TRBV4-2
J gene: TRBJ2-7
D gene: .

CDR3 protein: CSVELRQGRNTGELFF
CDR3 DNA: TGCAGCGTTGAGCTCAGACAGGGCCGGAACACCGGGGAGCTGTTTTTT
clone size: once
V gene: TRBV29-1
J gene: TRBJ2-2
D gene: TRBD1

CDR3 protein: CASSSPGLATEQYF
CDR3 DNA: TGTGCCAGCAGTTCACCGGGACTAGCCACCGAGCAGTACTTC
clone size: few
V gene: TRBV27
J gene: TRBJ2-7
D gene: TRBD2

CDR3 protein: CASSPGQGVADTQYF
CDR3 DNA: TGTGCCAGCAGTCCGGGACAGGGGGTGGCAGATACGCAGTATTTT
clone size: .
V gene: TRBV5-4
J gene: TRBJ2-3
D gene: TRBD1

CDR3 protein: CASSLVGTSGAVYF
CDR3 DNA: TGCGCCAGCAGCTTGGTTGGGACTAGCGGGGCCGTTTACTTC
clone size: .
V gene: TRBV5-1
J gene: TRBJ2-4
D gene: TRBD2

CDR3 protein: CAWKRMGGSTEAFF
CDR3 DNA: TGTGCCTGGAAAAGGATGGGGGGTAGCACTGAAGCTTTCTTT
clone size: .
V gene: TRBV30
J gene: TRBJ1-1
D gene: .

CDR3 protein: CASSPFGRAGTNEKLFF
CDR3 DNA: TGTGCCAGCAGTCCCTTCGGCAGGGCGGGGACTAATGAAAAACTGTTTTTT
clone size: .
V gene: TRBV27
J gene: TRBJ1-4
D gene: .

CDR3 protein: CASRNPSRQGGSSPQHF
CDR3 DNA: TGTGCCAGTAGGAACCCCTCCCGGCAGGGAGGATCTTCGCCCCAGCATTTT
clone size: .
V gene: TRBV19
J gene: TRBJ1-5
D gene: .

CDR3 protein: CASSPGAFLGNQPQHF
CDR3 DNA: TGTGCCAGCAGTCCAGGGGCTTTCTTGGGGAATCAGCCCCAGCATTTT
clone size: .
V gene: TRBV2
J gene: TRBJ1-5
D gene: .

CDR3 protein: CASSPWDGTPEQYF
CDR3 DNA: TGTGCCAGCAGCCCATGGGACGGGACCCCCGAGCAGTACTTC
clone size: .
V gene: TRBV5-8
J gene: TRBJ2-7
D gene: .

CDR3 protein: CAWSVGLSVQAFF
CDR3 DNA: TGTGCCTGGAGTGTGGGTTTATCAGTACAAGCTTTCTTT
clone size: .
V gene: TRBV30
J gene: TRBJ1-1
D gene: .

CDR3 protein: CASSLGLMNTEAFF
CDR3 DNA: TGTGCCAGCAGTCTTGGACTCATGAACACTGAAGCTTTCTTT
clone size: once
V gene: TRBV27
J gene: TRBJ1-1
D gene: .

CDR3 protein: CASSQSLLAATDTQYF
CDR3 DNA: TGTGCCAGCAGCCAATCCCTACTAGCGGCTACAGATACGCAGTATTTT
clone size: once
V gene: TRBV4-2
J gene: TRBJ2-3
D gene: TRBD2

CDR3 protein: CAWKRASPVLSYEQYF
CDR3 DNA: TGTGCCTGGAAACGGGCTAGTCCGGTGCTCTCCTACGAGCAGTACTTC
clone size: .
V gene: TRBV30
J gene: TRBJ2-7
D gene: .

CDR3 protein: CASSSRGSGDSPLHF
CDR3 DNA: TGTGCCAGCTCATCCCGAGGGTCCGGGGATTCACCCCTCCACTTT
clone size: .
V gene: TRBV18
J gene: TRBJ1-6
D gene: .

CDR3 protein: CASSLATEGREAFF
CDR3 DNA: TGCGCCAGCAGCTTGGCCACGGAGGGGAGGGAAGCTTTCTTT
clone size: once
V gene: TRBV5-1
J gene: TRBJ1-1
D gene: .

CDR3 protein: CASSPRQGRTEAFF
CDR3 DNA: TGTGCCAGCAGCCCCCGACAGGGAAGAACTGAAGCTTTCTTT
clone size: .
V gene: TRBV7-2
J gene: TRBJ1-1
D gene: TRBD1

CDR3 protein: CASTTPGQGISTF
CDR3 DNA: TGTGCCAGCACAACCCCGGGACAGGGGATAAGCACCTTC
clone size: .
V gene: TRBV5-4
J gene: TRBJ1-2
D gene: TRBD1

CDR3 protein: CASSDPREYNYGYTF
CDR3 DNA: TGTGCCAGCAGTGACCCTAGGGAGTACAACTATGGCTACACCTTC
clone size: .
V gene: TRBV6-1
J gene: TRBJ1-2
D gene: .

CDR3 protein: CASSDGNYGYTF
CDR3 DNA: TGTGCCAGCAGTGATGGAAACTATGGCTACACCTTC
clone size: .
V gene: TRBV2
J gene: TRBJ1-2
D gene: .

CDR3 protein: CASTTTSGTQYF
CDR3 DNA: TGTGCCAGTACTACGACTAGCGGTACGCAGTATTTT
clone size: few
V gene: TRBV19
J gene: TRBJ2-3
D gene: TRBD2

CDR3 protein: CASSLGVGGQSSYEQYF
CDR3 DNA: TGTGCCAGCAGCTTAGGCGTTGGCGGTCAGAGCTCCTACGAGCAGTACTTC
clone size: .
V gene: TRBV7-9
J gene: TRBJ2-7
D gene: .

CDR3 protein: CSVVTGISGNTIYF
CDR3 DNA: TGCAGCGTTGTAACTGGGATCTCCGGAAACACCATATATTTT
clone size: .
V gene: TRBV29-1
J gene: TRBJ1-3
D gene: .

CDR3 protein: CASSISWDSVTEAFF
CDR3 DNA: TGTGCCAGTAGTATATCTTGGGACTCGGTCACTGAAGCTTTCTTT
clone size: few
V gene: TRBV19
J gene: TRBJ1-1
D gene: .

CDR3 protein: CASRAPGGGNQPQHF
CDR3 DNA: TGTGCCAGTAGGGCCCCAGGGGGTGGCAATCAGCCCCAGCATTTT
clone size: .
V gene: TRBV19
J gene: TRBJ1-5
D gene: TRBD1

CDR3 protein: CASSPYPTSGGARGELFF
CDR3 DNA: TGCGCCAGCAGCCCATACCCGACTAGCGGGGGAGCCAGGGGGGAGCTGTTTTTT
clone size: .
V gene: TRBV5-1
J gene: TRBJ2-2
D gene: TRBD2

CDR3 protein: CASTKGGAQGGSPLHF
CDR3 DNA: TGTGCCAGCACCAAAGGGGGGGCACAGGGTGGGTCACCCCTCCACTTT
clone size: .
V gene: TRBV6-6
J gene: TRBJ1-6
D gene: .

CDR3 protein: CASSQGRAAEQFF
CDR3 DNA: TGCGCCAGCAGCCAAGGAAGGGCTGCTGAGCAGTTCTTC
clone size: few
V gene: TRBV4-1
J gene: TRBJ2-1
D gene: .

CDR3 protein: CASSLTDTDTQYF
CDR3 DNA: TGTGCCAGCAGCTTAACAGACACAGATACGCAGTATTTT
clone size: .
V gene: TRBV7-2
J gene: TRBJ2-3
D gene: .

CDR3 protein: CASRVDTSNTEAFF
CDR3 DNA: TGTGCCAGCAGAGTAGATACCTCGAACACTGAAGCTTTCTTT
clone size: .
V gene: TRBV11-1
J gene: TRBJ1-1
D gene: .

CDR3 protein: CASEAPGMRGNTIYF
CDR3 DNA: TGTGCCAGCGAGGCACCGGGGATGAGGGGAAACACCATATATTTT
clone size: .
V gene: TRBV2
J gene: TRBJ1-3
D gene: .

CDR3 protein: CASSQDRNKETQYF
CDR3 DNA: TGCGCCAGCAGCCAAGATAGGAACAAAGAGACCCAGTACTTC
clone size: .
V gene: TRBV4-1
J gene: TRBJ2-5
D gene: .

CDR3 protein: CASIPRDNQETQYF
CDR3 DNA: TGTGCCAGCATCCCCCGGGACAACCAAGAGACCCAGTACTTC
clone size: .
V gene: TRBV21-1
J gene: TRBJ2-5
D gene: .

CDR3 protein: CASSLVGDTEAFF
CDR3 DNA: TGTGCCAGCAGCTTGGTGGGGGACACTGAAGCTTTCTTT
clone size: once
V gene: TRBV5-5
J gene: TRBJ1-1
D gene: .

CDR3 protein: CASSEWGVGGMETQYF
CDR3 DNA: TGTGCCAGCAGTGAATGGGGAGTCGGGGGGATGGAGACCCAGTACTTC
clone size: .
V gene: TRBV6-1
J gene: TRBJ2-5
D gene: TRBD2

CDR3 protein: CASSKLAGGRRSADTQYF
CDR3 DNA: TGTGCCAGTAGTAAGCTAGCGGGGGGGCGGAGGTCCGCAGATACGCAGTATTTT
clone size: .
V gene: TRBV19
J gene: TRBJ2-3
D gene: TRBD2

CDR3 protein: CASSVVAGAAEQFF
CDR3 DNA: TGTGCCAGCAGCGTAGTGGCGGGAGCCGCTGAGCAGTTCTTC
clone size: .
V gene: TRBV9
J gene: TRBJ2-1
D gene: TRBD2

CDR3 protein: CASRAQDNQPQHF
CDR3 DNA: TGCGCCAGCAGAGCTCAGGACAATCAGCCCCAGCATTTT
clone size: .
V gene: TRBV4-1
J gene: TRBJ1-5
D gene: .

CDR3 protein: CASSGWTNTDTQYF
CDR3 DNA: TGTGCCAGCAGTGGGTGGACTAACACAGATACGCAGTATTTT
clone size: .
V gene: TRBV2
J gene: TRBJ2-3
D gene: .

CDR3 protein: CASSLNNEQFF
CDR3 DNA: TGTGCCAGCAGTCTAAACAATGAGCAGTTCTTC
clone size: .
V gene: TRBV28
J gene: TRBJ2-1
D gene: .

CDR3 protein: CASSPGERDTEAFF
CDR3 DNA: TGTGCCAGCTCCCCGGGGGAACGGGACACTGAAGCTTTCTTT
clone size: .
V gene: TRBV27
J gene: TRBJ1-1
D gene: .

CDR3 protein: CSARASPFEYF
CDR3 DNA: TGCAGTGCCCGGGCCTCGCCATTTGAGTACTTC
clone size: .
V gene: TRBV20-1
J gene: TRBJ2-7
D gene: .

CDR3 protein: CASSRAESANEKLFF
CDR3 DNA: TGTGCCAGCAGCCGTGCGGAGTCCGCTAATGAAAAACTGTTTTTT
clone size: .
V gene: TRBV7-9
J gene: TRBJ1-4
D gene: .

CDR3 protein: CASSYDPDRVKFF
CDR3 DNA: TGTGCCAGCAGTTACGATCCGGACAGGGTAAAGTTCTTC
clone size: .
V gene: TRBV6-5
J gene: TRBJ2-1
D gene: TRBD1

CDR3 protein: CASSVGSRTDTQYF
CDR3 DNA: TGTGCCAGCAGCGTAGGGAGCCGCACAGATACGCAGTATTTT
clone size: .
V gene: TRBV9
J gene: TRBJ2-3
D gene: .

CDR3 protein: CASRLSHSGNTIYF
CDR3 DNA: TGTGCCAGCAGGCTTTCCCACTCTGGAAACACCATATATTTT
clone size: .
V gene: TRBV9
J gene: TRBJ1-3
D gene: .

CDR3 protein: CAWSVTPQNYEQYF
CDR3 DNA: TGTGCCTGGAGTGTAACCCCCCAGAACTACGAGCAGTACTTC
clone size: few
V gene: TRBV30
J gene: TRBJ2-7
D gene: .

CDR3 protein: CASRGQFRSYEQYF
CDR3 DNA: TGTGCCAGCAGGGGACAGTTTCGATCCTACGAGCAGTACTTC
clone size: once
V gene: TRBV2
J gene: TRBJ2-7
D gene: TRBD1

CDR3 protein: CASSLGPHTAATNEKLFF
CDR3 DNA: TGTGCCAGCAGCTTGGGACCCCATACGGCTGCAACTAATGAAAAACTGTTTTTT
clone size: .
V gene: TRBV5-6
J gene: TRBJ1-4
D gene: .

CDR3 protein: CASSRQGPINTQYF
CDR3 DNA: TGTGCCAGCAGTAGACAGGGTCCTATAAATACGCAGTATTTT
clone size: once
V gene: TRBV28
J gene: TRBJ2-3
D gene: TRBD1

CDR3 protein: CASSSGTGGVGNQPQHF
CDR3 DNA: TGTGCCAGCTCATCCGGGACAGGGGGCGTCGGTAATCAGCCCCAGCATTTT
clone size: .
V gene: TRBV18
J gene: TRBJ1-5
D gene: TRBD1

CDR3 protein: CASSQASDGQGEAFF
CDR3 DNA: TGTGCCAGCAGCCAAGCGTCTGATGGTCAGGGAGAAGCTTTCTTT
clone size: .
V gene: TRBV14
J gene: TRBJ1-1
D gene: .

CDR3 protein: CASSLDVLTDTQYF
CDR3 DNA: TGTGCCAGCAGCTTAGATGTTTTGACAGATACGCAGTATTTT
clone size: .
V gene: TRBV7-2
J gene: TRBJ2-3
D gene: .

CDR3 protein: CASSQARTSGNYNEQFF
CDR3 DNA: TGTGCCAGCAGCCAAGCTAGGACTAGCGGGAATTACAATGAGCAGTTCTTC
clone size: .
V gene: TRBV4-2
J gene: TRBJ2-1
D gene: TRBD2